The T cell receptor beta chain described here comes from a study of regulatory and conventional T cells in RAG deficiency. Some clones are missing from TCRdb's copy, which holds only in-frame ones; the method was immunoSEQ multiplex PCR. The sample includes fewer than 35,000 clones, 89% of them seen just once. The same data also contributed to another study, on regulatory T cells. That source adds: The PCR used 52 TRBV and 13 TRBJ primers.

The source material was CD8+ T cells sorted from blood. This TCR came from a human donor in good health.

The CDR3 is CASRPSGRYTGELFF. The CDR3 DNA sequence: TGTGCCAGCAGACCTAGCGGGCGATACACCGGGGAGCTGTTTTTT. The chain recombines TRBV6-5 with TRBJ2-2, with 8 positions matching TRBD2. CDR1 is MNHEY, CDR2 SVGAGI, per germline. V lost 6 bases, J lost 3 bases, and 6 bases stayed unmatched. The length of the CDR3 is 15 residues.